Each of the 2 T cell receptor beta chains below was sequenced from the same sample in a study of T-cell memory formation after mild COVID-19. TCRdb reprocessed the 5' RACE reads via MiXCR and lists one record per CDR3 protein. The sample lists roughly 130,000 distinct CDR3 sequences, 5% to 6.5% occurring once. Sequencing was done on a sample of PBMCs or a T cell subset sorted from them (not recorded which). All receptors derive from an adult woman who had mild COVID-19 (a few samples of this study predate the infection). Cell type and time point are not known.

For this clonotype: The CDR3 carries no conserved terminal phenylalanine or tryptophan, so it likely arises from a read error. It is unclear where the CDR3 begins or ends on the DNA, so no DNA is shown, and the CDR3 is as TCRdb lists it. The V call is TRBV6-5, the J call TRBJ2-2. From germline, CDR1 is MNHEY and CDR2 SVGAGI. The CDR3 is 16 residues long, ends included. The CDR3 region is CASSYSSWGNTGELIC.

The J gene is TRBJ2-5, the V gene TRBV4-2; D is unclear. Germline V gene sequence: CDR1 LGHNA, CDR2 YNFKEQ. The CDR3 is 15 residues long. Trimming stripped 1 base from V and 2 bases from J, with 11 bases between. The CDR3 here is CASSQANSYQETQYF. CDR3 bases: TGTGCCAGCAGCCAAGCTAACAGCTATCAAGAGACCCAGTACTTC.